This T cell receptor (beta chain) was identified during a study of CXCR3-negative and CXCR3-positive naive CD8 T cells. Study-wide points: Comparison of naive cells showed more hydrophobic TRB CDR3s in CXCR3-positive than in CXCR3-negative naive cells.

Germline lookup yields CDR1 SGHRS and CDR2 YFSETQ. The length of the CDR3 is 17 residues. UMI-labeled TRB cDNA libraries were prepared by 5' RACE. TCRdb re-called the 5' RACE reads; one entry per CDR3 protein, DNA not given. The sample has about 53,000 distinct CDR3 sequences; the top ten hold approximately 0.52%. On this clonotype itself: Its antigen remains unknown.

Material: naive CXCR3+ CD8+ T cells from blood. Subset defined: CD45RO-CCR7+CD27+CD95- naive CD8+ T cells expressing CXCR3 (TNR3+). The rearrangement uses TRBV5-1 and TRBJ2-2; TCRdb calls TRBD1, which cannot be checked without DNA. This clonotype was obtained from a human donor in good health. Some clones in this sample may be carry-over from other donors' samples. CDR3 loop: CASSPPRTGSDTGELFF.